This paragraph covers one TCR beta chain sequence. The data belong to a study of cytomegalovirus exposure and HLA in healthy donors. Study context: Later, an analysis reported that the 120 or so validation repertoires had used the same platform as the approximately 720 first-cohort repertoires.

V shed 6 bases and J 3 bases; nucleotides not matched to a gene: 5. This CDR3 has 14 residues. The germline gives CDR1 MNHEY, CDR2 SVGAGI. Sequencing used immunoSEQ multiplex PCR; TCRdb keeps in-frame clones, though not all of them. This table holds over 110,000 clones, 70% to 90% found once. The V and J genes are TRBV6-5 and TRBJ2-7; 10 bases agree with TRBD1. Sequences were obtained from PBMCs. The source of this sequence is a man younger than 35 in good health and CMV-seropositive. The CDR3 here is CASSRDRGDYEQYF. CDR3 coding DNA: TGTGCCAGCAGCCGGGACAGGGGAGACTACGAGCAGTACTTC.